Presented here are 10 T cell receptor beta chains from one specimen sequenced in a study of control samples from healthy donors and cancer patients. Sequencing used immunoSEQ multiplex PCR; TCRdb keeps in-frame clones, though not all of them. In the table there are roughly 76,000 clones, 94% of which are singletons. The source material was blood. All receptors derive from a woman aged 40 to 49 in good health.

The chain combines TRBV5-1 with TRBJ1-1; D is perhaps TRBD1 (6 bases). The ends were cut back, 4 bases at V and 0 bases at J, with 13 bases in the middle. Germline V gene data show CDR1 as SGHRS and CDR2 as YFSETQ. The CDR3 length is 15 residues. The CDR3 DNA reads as TGCGCCAGCAGCACCTTGGACAGTTTGAACACTGAAGCTTTCTTT. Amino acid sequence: CASSTLDSLNTEAFF. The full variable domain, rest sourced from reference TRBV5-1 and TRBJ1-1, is KAGVTQTPRYLIKTRGQQVTLSCSPISGHRSVSWYQQTPGQGLQFLFEYFSETQRNKGNFPGRFSGRQFSNSRSEMNVSTLELGDSALYLCASSTLDSLNTEAFFGQGTRLTVV.

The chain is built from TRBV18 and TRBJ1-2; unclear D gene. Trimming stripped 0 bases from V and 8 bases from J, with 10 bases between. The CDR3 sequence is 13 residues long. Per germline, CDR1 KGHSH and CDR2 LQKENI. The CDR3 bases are TGTGCCAGCTCACCACCGAACAAGAAAGGCTACACCTTC. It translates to CASSPPNKKGYTF. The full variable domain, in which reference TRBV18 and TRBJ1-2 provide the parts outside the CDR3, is NAGVMQNPRHLVRRRGQEARLRCSPMKGHSHVYWYRQLPEEGLKFMVYLQKENIIDESGMPKERFSAEFPKEGPSILRIQQVVRGDSAAYFCASSPPNKKGYTFGSGTRLTVV.

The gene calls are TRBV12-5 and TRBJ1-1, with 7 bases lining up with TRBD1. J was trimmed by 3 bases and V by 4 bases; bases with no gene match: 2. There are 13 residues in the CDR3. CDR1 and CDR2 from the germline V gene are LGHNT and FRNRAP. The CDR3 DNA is TGTGCTAGTGGTTGGGACAGCGACACTGAAGCTTTCTTT. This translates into CASGWDSDTEAFF.

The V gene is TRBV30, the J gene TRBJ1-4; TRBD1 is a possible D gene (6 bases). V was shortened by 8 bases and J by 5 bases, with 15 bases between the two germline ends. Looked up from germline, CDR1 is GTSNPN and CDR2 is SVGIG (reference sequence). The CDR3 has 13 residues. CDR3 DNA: TGTGCCACACACGGACAGTCGAATGAAAAACTGTTTTTT. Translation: CATHGQSNEKLFF.

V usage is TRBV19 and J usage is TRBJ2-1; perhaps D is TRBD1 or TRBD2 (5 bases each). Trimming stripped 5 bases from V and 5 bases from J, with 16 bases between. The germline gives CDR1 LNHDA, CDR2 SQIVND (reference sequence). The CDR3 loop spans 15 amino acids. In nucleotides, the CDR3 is TGTGCCAGTAGTCAGGACTCCTCGGGGCACAATGAGCAGTTCTTC. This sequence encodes CASSQDSSGHNEQFF.

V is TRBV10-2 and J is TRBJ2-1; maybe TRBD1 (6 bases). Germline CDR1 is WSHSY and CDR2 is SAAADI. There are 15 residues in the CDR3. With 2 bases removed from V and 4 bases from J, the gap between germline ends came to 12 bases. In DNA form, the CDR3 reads TGCGCCAGCAGTGAGGGGGGCAGCCGATACAATGAGCAGTTCTTC. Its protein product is CASSEGGSRYNEQFF.

The CDR3 nucleotides read TGTGCCAGCAGCTTACTGGACCTAGGGGCCAATGAGCAGTTCTTC. Protein: CASSLLDLGANEQFF. The chain links TRBV7-6 to TRBJ2-1, with TRBD1 as a possible D gene (5 bases). Per the germline V gene, CDR1 is SGHVS and CDR2 is FNYEAQ. This CDR3 has 15 residues. V gave up 2 bases and J gave up 6 bases, with 14 bases separating them. Variable domain in full (rest from reference TRBV7-6 and TRBJ2-1): GAGVSQSPRYKVTKRGQDVALRCDPISGHVSLYWYRQALGQGPEFLTYFNYEAQQDKSGLPNDRFSAERPEGSISTLTIQRTEQRDSAMYRCASSLLDLGANEQFFGPGTRLTVL.

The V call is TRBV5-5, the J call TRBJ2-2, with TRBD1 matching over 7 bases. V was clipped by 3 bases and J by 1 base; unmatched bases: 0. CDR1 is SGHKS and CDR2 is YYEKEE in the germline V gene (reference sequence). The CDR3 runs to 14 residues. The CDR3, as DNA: TGTGCCAGCAGCTACAGGGGGAACACCGGGGAGCTGTTTTTT. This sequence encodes CASSYRGNTGELFF.

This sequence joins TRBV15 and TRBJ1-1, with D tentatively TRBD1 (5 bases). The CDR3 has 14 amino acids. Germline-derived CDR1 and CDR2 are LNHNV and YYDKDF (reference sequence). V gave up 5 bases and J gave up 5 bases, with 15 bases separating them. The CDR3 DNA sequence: TGTGCCACCAGCGTCCGCGGGGGGAGAACTGAAGCTTTCTTT. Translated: CATSVRGGRTEAFF.

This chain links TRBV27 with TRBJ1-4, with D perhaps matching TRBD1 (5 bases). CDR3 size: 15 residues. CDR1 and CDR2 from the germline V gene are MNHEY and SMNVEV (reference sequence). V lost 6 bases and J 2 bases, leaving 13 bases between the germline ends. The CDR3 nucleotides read TGTGCCAGCAGCAATGTCTGGGGGACTAATGAAAAACTGTTTTTT. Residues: CASSNVWGTNEKLFF.